This section outlines one T cell receptor beta chain sequence together with its context. This record belongs to a study of blood T cell repertoires in COVID-19. Study-wide background: The United States, Italy and Spain supplied acute and convalescent COVID-19 samples. T cells, B-cell-depleted T cells, or PBMCs provided the cDNA or gDNA that served as material.

Under the authors' procedure: Counts of nucleated cells, estimated from reference gene primer amplification, were obtained. The table came from immunoSEQ multiplex PCR; TCRdb's copy has only in-frame clones and leaves some out. V, J and clone size derive from that table, while D and trimming were established from the DNA sequence. The repertoire holds about 50,000 clones, with more than 90% as singletons. The trim removed 6 bases at V and 7 bases at J, leaving 10 bases unmatched. The CDR3 runs 15 residues. The germline V gene has CDR1 MNHEY and CDR2 SVGAGI. What was sequenced was peripheral blood. The chain employs TRBV6-5 and TRBJ2-7, with TRBD1 matching over 12 bases. The receptor was derived from a human donor in a cohort sampled during active COVID-19. CDR3 residues: CASRVTGTGGVEQYF. In nucleotides, the CDR3 is TGTGCCAGCAGGGTCACCGGGACAGGGGGCGTTGAGCAGTACTTC.